One sample yielded the 21 T cell receptor beta chains listed below, sequenced in a study of siplizumab effects on memory and regulatory T cells (dated by TCRdb to between 2018 and 2021). The method behind the library was the immunoSEQ multiplex PCR assay. TCRdb took this table from immuneACCESS and kept in-frame rearrangements with V and J called. Such tables lack part of the clones; where checked against another copy, unresolved V genes explain under half of the gap, and the rest is unexplained. This sample comprises approximately 56,000 clones, less than 98% of them detected only once. Roughly 1.1% of the sample belongs to the ten largest clones. The specimen was naive CD8+ T cells sorted from blood. The cell subset or site label of this sample denotes: unstimulated naive T cells. These receptors came from a human donor in good health.

The chain links TRBV5-1 to TRBJ2-7, with TRBD1 matching 10 bases. V dropped 1 base and J dropped 4; count of bases not matched to a gene: 5. Germline CDR1 is SGHRS and CDR2 is YFSETQ. CDR3 size: 15 residues. CDR3 sequence reads: CASSLMGTGAYEQYF. As DNA, the CDR3 is TGCGCCAGCAGCTTGATGGGGACAGGGGCTTACGAGCAGTACTTC.

The chain recombines TRBV12-5 with TRBJ1-2; D gene unclear. Deletions cut 7 bases from V and 0 bases from J, with 12 bases between. Germline loops: CDR1 LGHNT, CDR2 FRNRAP. The CDR3 is 14 amino acids. The CDR3 here is CASALVGTNYGYTF. The CDR3 region has the DNA TGTGCTAGTGCCCTGGTGGGAACTAACTATGGCTACACCTTC.

CDR3 bases: TGTGCCAGCAGCCCAGGGGGTAGCGGGACTTACGAGCAGTACTTC. It translates to CASSPGGSGTYEQYF. The V and J genes are TRBV9 and TRBJ2-7; a possible D gene is TRBD2 (8 bases). This CDR3 has 15 residues. V was cut by 4 bases and J by 4 bases, with 18 bases left in between. Germline CDR1 and CDR2: SGDLS and YYNGEE.

V is TRBV15 and J is TRBJ2-1; D is ambiguous. This CDR3 has 14 amino acids. In germline, CDR1 is LNHNV, CDR2 YYDKDF (reference sequence). V shed 0 bases and J shed 5 bases, with 8 bases lying between them. The CDR3 reads CATSRERVNNEQFF. CDR3 nucleotides: TGTGCCACCAGCAGAGAAAGGGTAAACAATGAGCAGTTCTTC.

The genes are TRBV4-2 and TRBJ1-2, with 8 bases that match TRBD1. The V and J ends lost 2 bases and 6 bases, in that order; junction bases with no gene match: 14. Germline loops: CDR1 LGHNA, CDR2 YNFKEQ. This CDR3 comprises 17 residues. Here the CDR3 reads CASSQIPLDDRGDGYTF. The CDR3 coding sequence is TGTGCCAGCAGCCAAATTCCTTTAGACGACAGGGGAGATGGCTACACCTTC.

The chain is built from TRBV2 and TRBJ1-6; a possible D gene is TRBD1 (5 bases). CDR3 length: 12 residues. CDR1 is SNHLY, CDR2 FYNNEI, per germline. Trimming took off 7 bases at V and 9 bases at J, with 10 bases between the two ends. Here the CDR3 DNA reads TGTGCCAGCATGGCAGGGAGTTCACCCCTCCACTTT. Translation gives CASMAGSSPLHF.

The chain links TRBV11-3 to TRBJ2-3, with no clear D. CDR3 length: 13 residues. Germline V gene lookup returns CDR1 SGHNT and CDR2 YENEEA. The ends were cut back, 5 bases at V and 3 bases at J, with 9 bases in the middle. The CDR3 DNA follows: TGTGCCAGCAGCGCACATAGGACAGATACGCAGTATTTT. This encodes CASSAHRTDTQYF.

This chain uses TRBV7-8 with TRBJ1-5; possibly TRBD1 for D (6 bases). The CDR3 runs to 15 residues. Germline V gene data show CDR1 as SGHVS and CDR2 as FQNEAQ. Deletions cut 2 bases from V and 6 bases from J, with 14 bases between. In DNA form, the CDR3 reads TGTGCCAGCAGCTTAAGTCTCCCAGGGGCTCAGCCCCAGCATTTT. This translates into CASSLSLPGAQPQHF.

V usage is TRBV7-9 and J usage is TRBJ2-3; D unresolved. Trimming left V 6 bases short and J 0 bases short, with 10 bases between. The CDR3 extends over 14 amino acids. Germline loops: CDR1 SEHNR, CDR2 FQNEAQ (reference sequence). In nucleotides, the CDR3 is TGTGCCAGCAGGCGGACGACTAGCACAGATACGCAGTATTTT. Translated: CASRRTTSTDTQYF. Looking up the rest from reference TRBV7-9 and TRBJ2-3 gives the full variable domain: DTGVSQNPRHKITKRGQNVTFRCDPISEHNRLYWYRQTLGQGPEFLTYFQNEAQLEKSRLLSDRFSAERPKGSFSTLEIQRTEQGDSAMYLCASRRTTSTDTQYFGPGTRLTVL.

V and J are TRBV7-9 and TRBJ2-7; 8 bases match TRBD1. Germline-derived CDR1 and CDR2 are SEHNR and FQNEAQ (reference sequence). Germline trimming cut 5 bases from V and 3 bases from J; bases unmatched to any gene: 6. This CDR3 spans 14 amino acids. The CDR3 nucleotides read TGTGCCAGCAGCGGGGGACAGGATATCTACGAGCAGTACTTC. Its translation is CASSGGQDIYEQYF.

V and J are TRBV4-3 and TRBJ2-3; no clear D gene. CDR1 and CDR2 from the germline V gene are LGHNA and YSLEER. Trimming stripped 0 bases from V and 4 bases from J, with 8 bases between. The CDR3 is 14 residues long. CDR3 DNA: TGCGCCAGCAGCCAAGATCTCGTGGCAGATACGCAGTATTTT. This sequence encodes CASSQDLVADTQYF.

Notes on this clone: At one of its ends the junction is not consistent with the germline gene, which may arise from a read error. CDR3 loop: CASSPDPVGASSTNTQYF. CDR3 in DNA: TGTGCCAGCAGCCCAGACCCGGTGGGTGCGTCTTCCACAAATACGCAGTATTTT. The chain combines TRBV4-2 with TRBJ2-3; D is uncertain. Germline loops: CDR1 LGHNA, CDR2 YNFKEQ. The CDR3 consists of 18 residues.

The chain employs TRBV21-1 and TRBJ2-3; the table names TRBD2, a call not compared with the DNA. TRBV21-1 is deemed a pseudogene. There are 18 residues in the CDR3. The CDR3 coding sequence is TGTGCCAAAGTAGATGGGACTAGCGGTACTGCTACCACAGATACGCAGTATTTT. This sequence encodes CAKVDGTSGTATTDTQYF.

The rearrangement uses TRBV30 and TRBJ2-7; 7 nucleotides line up with TRBD2. The CDR3 sequence is 12 residues long. Losses at the gene ends were 5 bases for V and 3 bases for J; bases not matched to a gene: 4. Germline V gene data show CDR1 as GTSNPN and CDR2 as SVGIG (reference sequence). CDR3 amino acids: CAWGAGLYEQYF. CDR3 nucleotides: TGTGCCTGGGGAGCGGGACTCTACGAGCAGTACTTC.

V usage is TRBV10-3 and J usage is TRBJ1-3; unclear D gene. Trimming shortened V by 8 bases and J by 1 base, and 15 bases separated the two germline ends. Looked up from germline, CDR1 is ENHRY and CDR2 is SYGVKD. There are 15 residues in the CDR3. The CDR3 DNA sequence: TGTGCCATCCGGGGAAGGGAGATTTCTGGAAACACCATATATTTT. Amino acids: CAIRGREISGNTIYF.

This rearrangement joins TRBV27 to TRBJ1-1, with TRBD1 as a possible D gene (5 bases). CDR1 and CDR2 (germline): MNHEY, SMNVEV (reference sequence). With 1 base removed from V and 4 bases from J, the gap between germline ends came to 10 bases. This CDR3 spans 14 amino acids. The CDR3 is CASSLLGAGTEAFF. The CDR3 nucleotides are TGTGCCAGCAGTTTATTAGGGGCAGGCACTGAAGCTTTCTTT.

V and J are TRBV25-1 and TRBJ2-6, with 9 bases fitting TRBD1. Germline trimming cut 8 bases from V and 3 bases from J; bases unmatched to any gene: 11. The CDR3 is made up of 17 amino acids. Germline assignment: CDR1 MGHDK and CDR2 SYGVNS. The CDR3 reads CASGNRDRAFGANVLTF. DNA for the CDR3: TGTGCCAGCGGGAACCGGGACAGGGCCTTTGGGGCCAACGTCCTGACTTTC.

The chain combines TRBV4-1 with TRBJ1-4; D is ambiguous. This CDR3 has 12 amino acids. Germline V gene sequence: CDR1 MGHRA, CDR2 YSYEKL. Trimming removed 0 bases from V and 7 bases from J, with 3 bases in between. CDR3 amino acids: CASSQDLEKLFF. The CDR3 DNA sequence: TGCGCCAGCAGCCAAGATCTTGAAAAACTGTTTTTT.

The gene calls are TRBV11-3 and TRBJ1-1; D is unresolved. Germline V gene lookup returns CDR1 SGHNT and CDR2 YENEEA. This CDR3 is 14 amino acids long. V lost 1 base, J lost 3 bases, and 9 bases lay in between. The CDR3 here is CASSLVTGYTEAFF. The CDR3, as DNA: TGTGCCAGCAGCTTAGTTACGGGTTACACTGAAGCTTTCTTT.

The chain carries TRBV27 and TRBJ2-7, with unresolved D. The CDR3 totals 14 residues. V was pared by 0 bases and J by 6 bases, with 12 bases between. The germline CDR1 and CDR2 sequences are MNHEY and SMNVEV (reference sequence). The CDR3 protein is CASSLSRSLIEQYF. The CDR3 coding sequence is TGTGCCAGCAGTTTATCCAGATCACTGATCGAGCAGTACTTC.

The CDR3 sequence: CAWSVSLAQETQYF. The CDR3 nucleotides read TGTGCCTGGAGTGTAAGTCTAGCCCAAGAGACCCAGTACTTC. The chain carries TRBV30 and TRBJ2-5, with D maybe TRBD2 (5 bases). The germline V gene encodes CDR1 GTSNPN and CDR2 SVGIG (reference sequence). V was cut by 0 bases and J by 1 base, with 9 bases left in between. The CDR3 extends over 14 amino acids.